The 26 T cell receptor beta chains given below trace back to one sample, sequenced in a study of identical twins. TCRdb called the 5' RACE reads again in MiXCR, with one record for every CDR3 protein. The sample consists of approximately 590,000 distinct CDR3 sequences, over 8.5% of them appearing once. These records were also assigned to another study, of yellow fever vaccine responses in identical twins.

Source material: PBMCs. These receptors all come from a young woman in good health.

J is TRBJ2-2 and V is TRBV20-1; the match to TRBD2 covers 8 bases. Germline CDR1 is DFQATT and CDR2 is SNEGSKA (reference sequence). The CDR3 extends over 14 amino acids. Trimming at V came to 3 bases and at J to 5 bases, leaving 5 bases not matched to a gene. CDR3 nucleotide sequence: TGCAGTGCTAGTTTCGCGGGAGGAACCGGGGAGCTGTTTTTT. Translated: CSASFAGGTGELFF.

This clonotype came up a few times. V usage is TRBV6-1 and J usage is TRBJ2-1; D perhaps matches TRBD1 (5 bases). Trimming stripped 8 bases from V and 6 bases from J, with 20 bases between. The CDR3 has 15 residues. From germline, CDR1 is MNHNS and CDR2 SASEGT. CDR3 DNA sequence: TGTGCCAGCGGCGGTCCCTGGGGCGCTACCAATGAGCAGTTCTTC. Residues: CASGGPWGATNEQFF.

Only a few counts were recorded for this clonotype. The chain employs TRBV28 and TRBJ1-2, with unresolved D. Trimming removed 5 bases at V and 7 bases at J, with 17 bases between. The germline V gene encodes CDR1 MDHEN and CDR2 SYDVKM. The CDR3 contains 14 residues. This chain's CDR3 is CASSADPTVSGYTF. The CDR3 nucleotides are TGTGCCAGCAGTGCAGATCCAACCGTCTCTGGCTACACCTTC.

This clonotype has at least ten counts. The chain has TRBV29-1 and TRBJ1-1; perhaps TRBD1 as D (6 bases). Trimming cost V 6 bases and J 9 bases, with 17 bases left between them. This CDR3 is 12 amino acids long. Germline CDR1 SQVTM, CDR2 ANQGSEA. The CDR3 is CSVETGQTQAFF. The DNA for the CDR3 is TGCAGCGTAGAGACCGGACAGACTCAAGCTTTCTTT. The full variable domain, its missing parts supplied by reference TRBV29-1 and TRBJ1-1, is SAVISQKPSRDICQRGTSLTIQCQVDSQVTMMFWYRQQPGQSLTLIATANQGSEATYESGFVIDKFPISRPNLTFSTLTVSNMSPEDSSIYLCSVETGQTQAFFGQGTRLTVV.

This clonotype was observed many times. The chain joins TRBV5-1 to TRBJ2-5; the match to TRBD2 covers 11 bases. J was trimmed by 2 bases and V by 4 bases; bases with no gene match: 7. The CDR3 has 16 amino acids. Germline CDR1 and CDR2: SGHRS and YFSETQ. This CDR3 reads CASSRGLAGLQETQYF. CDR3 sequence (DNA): TGCGCCAGCAGCCGCGGACTAGCGGGCCTTCAAGAGACCCAGTACTTC.

The CDR3 nucleotides are TGTGCCTGGAGTGTACACACCGAAAGCCTGTATGGCTACACCTTC. It translates to CAWSVHTESLYGYTF. This chain links TRBV30 with TRBJ1-2, with D hard to call. V lost 0 bases and J lost 5, with 16 bases in between. Germline V gene sequence: CDR1 GTSNPN, CDR2 SVGIG (reference sequence). CDR3 size: 15 residues.

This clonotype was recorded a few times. In nucleotides, the CDR3 is TGCAGTGCCCAACTAGCGGGAGGCACAGATACGCAGTATTTT. Translated: CSAQLAGGTDTQYF. The V call is TRBV20-1, the J call TRBJ2-3; the match to TRBD2 covers 11 bases. Germline trimming cut 6 bases from V and 1 base from J; bases unmatched to any gene: 3. The CDR3 extends over 14 amino acids. CDR1 and CDR2 from the germline V gene are DFQATT and SNEGSKA (reference sequence).

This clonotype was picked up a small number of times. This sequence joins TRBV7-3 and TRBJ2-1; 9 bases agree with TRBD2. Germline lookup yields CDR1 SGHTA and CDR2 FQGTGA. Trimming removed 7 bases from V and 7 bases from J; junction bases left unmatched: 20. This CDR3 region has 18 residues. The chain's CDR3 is CASNTPHGAGGPSNEQFF. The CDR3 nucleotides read TGTGCCAGCAACACCCCCCATGGGGCGGGGGGGCCGAGTAATGAGCAGTTCTTC.

For the CDR3, the DNA is TGTGCCAGCAGTCCCCGTAGGGGGGATGGGAATGAGCAGTTCTTC. Translating it yields CASSPRRGDGNEQFF. The genes are TRBV12-3 or TRBV12-4 and TRBJ2-1, with D perhaps assigned TRBD1 or TRBD2 (6 bases each). Trimming stripped 5 bases from V and 7 bases from J, with 18 bases between. CDR3 length equals 15 residues.

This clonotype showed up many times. The CDR3 protein is CASSQGPKDTQYF. DNA of the CDR3: TGCGCCAGCAGCCAAGGACCAAAAGATACGCAGTATTTT. This chain links TRBV4-3 with TRBJ2-3; no firm D call. The CDR3 totals 13 residues. Trimming left V 1 base short and J 5 bases short, with 7 bases between. Per the germline V gene, CDR1 is LGHNA and CDR2 is YSLEER.

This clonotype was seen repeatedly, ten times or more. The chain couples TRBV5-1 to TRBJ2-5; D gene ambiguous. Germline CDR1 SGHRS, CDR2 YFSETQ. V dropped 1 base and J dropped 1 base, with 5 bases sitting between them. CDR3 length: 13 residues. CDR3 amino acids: CASSLWTQETQYF. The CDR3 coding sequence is TGCGCCAGCAGCTTGTGGACCCAAGAGACCCAGTACTTC.

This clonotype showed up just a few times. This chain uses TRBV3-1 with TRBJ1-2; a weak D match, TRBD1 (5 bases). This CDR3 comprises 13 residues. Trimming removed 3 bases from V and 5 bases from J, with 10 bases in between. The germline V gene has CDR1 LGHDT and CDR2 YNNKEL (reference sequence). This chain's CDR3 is CASSHRGGYGYTF. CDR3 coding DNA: TGTGCCAGCAGCCACCGGGGGGGGTATGGCTACACCTTC.

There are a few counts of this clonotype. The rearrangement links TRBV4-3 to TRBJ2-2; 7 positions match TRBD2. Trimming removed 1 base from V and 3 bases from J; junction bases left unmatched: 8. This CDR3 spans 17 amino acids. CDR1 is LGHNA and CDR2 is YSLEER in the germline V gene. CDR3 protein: CASSQASASGYTGELFF. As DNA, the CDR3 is TGCGCCAGCAGCCAAGCTTCGGCTAGCGGATACACCGGGGAGCTGTTTTTT.

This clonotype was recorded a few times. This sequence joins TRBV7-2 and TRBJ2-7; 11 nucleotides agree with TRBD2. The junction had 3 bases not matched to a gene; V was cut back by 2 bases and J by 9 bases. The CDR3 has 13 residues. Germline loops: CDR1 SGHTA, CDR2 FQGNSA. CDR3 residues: CASSLNGLAGQYF. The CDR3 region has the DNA TGTGCCAGCAGCTTAAACGGACTAGCGGGGCAGTACTTC.

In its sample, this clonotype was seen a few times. The CDR3 region is CASSTLRTGDTDTQYF. The CDR3 bases are TGTGCCAGCAGTACACTGAGGACAGGGGATACAGATACGCAGTATTTT. The chain joins TRBV27 to TRBJ2-3; 9 nucleotides agree with TRBD1. Germline V gives CDR1 MNHEY, CDR2 SMNVEV (reference sequence). This CDR3 is built from 16 residues. V lost 5 bases to trimming and J lost 3 bases; unmatched junction nucleotides: 9.

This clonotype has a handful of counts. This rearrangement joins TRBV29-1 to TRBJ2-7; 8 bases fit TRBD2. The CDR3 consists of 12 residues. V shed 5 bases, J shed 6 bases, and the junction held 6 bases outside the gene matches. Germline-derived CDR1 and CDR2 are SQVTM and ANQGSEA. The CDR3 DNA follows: TGCAGCGTTACGGGGGGGCGGAGCGAGCAGTACTTC. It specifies CSVTGGRSEQYF.

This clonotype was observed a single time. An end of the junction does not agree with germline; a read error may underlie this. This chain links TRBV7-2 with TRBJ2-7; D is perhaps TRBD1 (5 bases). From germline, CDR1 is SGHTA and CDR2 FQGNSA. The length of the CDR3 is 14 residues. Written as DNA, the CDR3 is TGTGCCAGCAGCCGCCTCAGGGATTCCTGCGAGCAGTACTTC. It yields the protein CASSRLRDSCEQYF.

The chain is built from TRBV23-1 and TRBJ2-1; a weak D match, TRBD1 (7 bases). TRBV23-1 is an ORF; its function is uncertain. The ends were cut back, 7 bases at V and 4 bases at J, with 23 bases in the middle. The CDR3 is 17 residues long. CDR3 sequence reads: CASITSRGYQLYNEQFF. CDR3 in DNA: TGCGCCAGCATAACTAGCAGGGGGTACCAGCTATACAATGAGCAGTTCTTC.

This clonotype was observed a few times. The CDR3 nucleotides read TGTGCCAGTAGTCCCGACGGGAGGAGCGGTGGCTACACCTTC. It is translated as CASSPDGRSGGYTF. The chain is built from TRBV19 and TRBJ1-2; D not resolved. The germline V gene encodes CDR1 LNHDA and CDR2 SQIVND (reference sequence). V was trimmed by 5 bases and J by 7 bases, leaving 17 bases between them. The CDR3 length is 14 residues.

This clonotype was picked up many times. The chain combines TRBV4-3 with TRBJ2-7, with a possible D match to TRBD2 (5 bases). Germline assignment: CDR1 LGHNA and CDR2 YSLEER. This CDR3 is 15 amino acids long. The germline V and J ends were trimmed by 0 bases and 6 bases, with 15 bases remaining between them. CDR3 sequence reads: CASSQDPEGPREQYF. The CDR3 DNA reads TGCGCCAGCAGCCAAGATCCTGAGGGCCCCCGCGAGCAGTACTTC.

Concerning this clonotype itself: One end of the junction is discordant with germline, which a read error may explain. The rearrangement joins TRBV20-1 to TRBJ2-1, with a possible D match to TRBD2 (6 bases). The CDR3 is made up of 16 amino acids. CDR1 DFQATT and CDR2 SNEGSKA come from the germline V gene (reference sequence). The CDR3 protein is CCAGFLGGASDNEQFF. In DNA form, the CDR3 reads TGCTGTGCTGGATTTCTCGGCGGGGCTAGCGACAATGAGCAGTTCTTC.

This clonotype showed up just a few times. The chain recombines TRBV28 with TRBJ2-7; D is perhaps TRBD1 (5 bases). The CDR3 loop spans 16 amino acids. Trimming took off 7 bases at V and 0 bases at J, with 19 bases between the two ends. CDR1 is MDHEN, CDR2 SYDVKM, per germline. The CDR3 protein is CASNPPDKGNSYEQYF. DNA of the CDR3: TGTGCCAGCAATCCCCCGGACAAAGGTAACTCCTACGAGCAGTACTTC.

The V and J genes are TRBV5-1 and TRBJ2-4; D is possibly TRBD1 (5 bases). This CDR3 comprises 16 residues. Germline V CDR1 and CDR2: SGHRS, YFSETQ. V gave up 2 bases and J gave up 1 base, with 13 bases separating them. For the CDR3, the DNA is TGCGCCAGCAGCTTCCCGTGGCAGGGTGCCAAAAACATTCAGTACTTC. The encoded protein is CASSFPWQGAKNIQYF.

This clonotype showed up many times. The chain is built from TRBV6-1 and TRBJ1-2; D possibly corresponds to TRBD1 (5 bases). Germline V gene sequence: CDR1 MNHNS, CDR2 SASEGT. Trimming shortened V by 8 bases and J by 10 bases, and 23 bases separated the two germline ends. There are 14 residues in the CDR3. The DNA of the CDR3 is TGTGCCAGCCCCGGGGGACCGGACGTATGTGCCTACACCTTC. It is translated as CASPGGPDVCAYTF.

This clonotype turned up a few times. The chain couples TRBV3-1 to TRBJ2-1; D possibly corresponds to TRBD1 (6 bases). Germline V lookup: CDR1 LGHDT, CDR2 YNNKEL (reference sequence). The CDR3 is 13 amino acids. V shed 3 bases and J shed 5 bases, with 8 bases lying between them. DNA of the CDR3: TGTGCCAGCAGCCATGCAGGGGACAATGAGCAGTTCTTC. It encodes CASSHAGDNEQFF.

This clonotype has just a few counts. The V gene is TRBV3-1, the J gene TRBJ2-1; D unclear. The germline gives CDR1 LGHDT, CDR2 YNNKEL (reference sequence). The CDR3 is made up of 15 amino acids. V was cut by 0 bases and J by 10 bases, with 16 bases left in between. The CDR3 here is CASSQDRLAGGEQFF. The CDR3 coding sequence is TGTGCCAGCAGCCAAGATCGATTGGCCGGTGGAGAGCAGTTCTTC.